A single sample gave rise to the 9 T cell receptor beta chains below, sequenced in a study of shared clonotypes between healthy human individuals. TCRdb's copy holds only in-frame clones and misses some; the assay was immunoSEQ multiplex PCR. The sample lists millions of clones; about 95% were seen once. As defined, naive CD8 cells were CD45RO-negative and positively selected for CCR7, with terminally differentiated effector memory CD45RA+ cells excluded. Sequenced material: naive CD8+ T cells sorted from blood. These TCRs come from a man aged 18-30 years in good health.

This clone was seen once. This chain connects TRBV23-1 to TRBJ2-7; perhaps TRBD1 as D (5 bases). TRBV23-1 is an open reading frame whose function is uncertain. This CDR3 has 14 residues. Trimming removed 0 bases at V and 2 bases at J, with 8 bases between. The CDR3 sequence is CASSQSNRTYEQYF. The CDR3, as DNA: TGCGCCAGCAGTCAATCAAACAGGACCTACGAGCAGTACTTC.

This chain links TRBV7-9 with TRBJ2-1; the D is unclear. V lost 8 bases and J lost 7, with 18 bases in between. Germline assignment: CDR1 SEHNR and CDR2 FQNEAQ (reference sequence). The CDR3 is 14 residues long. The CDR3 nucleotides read TGTGCCAGCGAACGGCTTACGGTCGAGAATGAGCAGTTCTTC. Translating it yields CASERLTVENEQFF.

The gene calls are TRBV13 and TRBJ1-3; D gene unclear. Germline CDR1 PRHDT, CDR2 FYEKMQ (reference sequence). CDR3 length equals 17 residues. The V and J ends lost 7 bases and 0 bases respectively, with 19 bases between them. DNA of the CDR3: TGTGCCAGCACCGAACGTAGCCCGATGTTCTCTGGAAACACCATATATTTT. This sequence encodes CASTERSPMFSGNTIYF.

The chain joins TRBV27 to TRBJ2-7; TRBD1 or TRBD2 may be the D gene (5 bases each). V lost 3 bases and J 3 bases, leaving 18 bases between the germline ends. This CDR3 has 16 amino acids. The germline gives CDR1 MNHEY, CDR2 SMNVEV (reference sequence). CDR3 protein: CASSLNAGRADYEQYF. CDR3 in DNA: TGTGCCAGCAGTTTGAACGCGGGCAGGGCCGACTACGAGCAGTACTTC.

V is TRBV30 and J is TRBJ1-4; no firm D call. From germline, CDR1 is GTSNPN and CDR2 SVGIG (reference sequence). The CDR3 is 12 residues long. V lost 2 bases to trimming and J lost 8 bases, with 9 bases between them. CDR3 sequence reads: CAWSPIREKLFF. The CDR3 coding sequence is TGTGCCTGGAGTCCCATCCGGGAAAAACTGTTTTTT.

In DNA, the CDR3 is TGTGCCACCTGGCTTCCCGTTGGCTACACCTTC. This translates into CATWLPVGYTF. The chain joins TRBV19 to TRBJ1-2; no firm D call. Between the trimmed V and J ends, which lost 10 bases and 7 bases, there was a span of 13 bases. The length of the CDR3 is 11 residues. CDR1 and CDR2 (germline): LNHDA, SQIVND (reference sequence).

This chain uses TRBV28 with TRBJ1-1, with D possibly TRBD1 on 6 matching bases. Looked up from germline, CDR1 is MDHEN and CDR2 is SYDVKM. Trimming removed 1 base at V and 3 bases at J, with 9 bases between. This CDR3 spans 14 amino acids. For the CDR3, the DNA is TGTGCCAGCAGTTTATCAGGGGCCTACACTGAAGCTTTCTTT. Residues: CASSLSGAYTEAFF.

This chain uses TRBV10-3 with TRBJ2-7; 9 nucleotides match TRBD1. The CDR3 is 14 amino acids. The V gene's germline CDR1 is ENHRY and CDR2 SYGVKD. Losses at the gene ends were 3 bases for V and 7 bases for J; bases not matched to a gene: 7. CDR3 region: CAISDTGTGLEQYF. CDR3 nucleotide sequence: TGTGCCATCAGTGATACCGGGACAGGGTTAGAGCAGTACTTC.

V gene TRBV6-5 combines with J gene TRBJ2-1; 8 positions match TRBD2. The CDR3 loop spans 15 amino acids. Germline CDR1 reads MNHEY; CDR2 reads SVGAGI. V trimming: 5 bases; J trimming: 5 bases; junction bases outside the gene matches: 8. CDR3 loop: CASSPLAEGDNEQFF. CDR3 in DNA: TGTGCCAGCAGTCCACTAGCGGAGGGGGACAATGAGCAGTTCTTC.